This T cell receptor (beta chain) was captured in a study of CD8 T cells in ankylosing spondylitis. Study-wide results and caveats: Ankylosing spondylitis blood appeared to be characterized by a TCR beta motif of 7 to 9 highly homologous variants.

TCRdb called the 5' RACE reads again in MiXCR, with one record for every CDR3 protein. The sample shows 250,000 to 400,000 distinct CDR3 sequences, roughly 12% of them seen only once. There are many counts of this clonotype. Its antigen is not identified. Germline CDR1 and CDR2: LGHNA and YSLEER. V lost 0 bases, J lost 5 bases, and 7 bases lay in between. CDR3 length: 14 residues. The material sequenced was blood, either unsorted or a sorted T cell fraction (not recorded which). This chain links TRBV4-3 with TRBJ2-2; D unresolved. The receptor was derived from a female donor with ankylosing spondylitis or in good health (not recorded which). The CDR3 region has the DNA TGCGCCAGCAGCCAAGATAGGGCGACCGGGGAGCTGTTTTTT. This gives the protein CASSQDRATGELFF.